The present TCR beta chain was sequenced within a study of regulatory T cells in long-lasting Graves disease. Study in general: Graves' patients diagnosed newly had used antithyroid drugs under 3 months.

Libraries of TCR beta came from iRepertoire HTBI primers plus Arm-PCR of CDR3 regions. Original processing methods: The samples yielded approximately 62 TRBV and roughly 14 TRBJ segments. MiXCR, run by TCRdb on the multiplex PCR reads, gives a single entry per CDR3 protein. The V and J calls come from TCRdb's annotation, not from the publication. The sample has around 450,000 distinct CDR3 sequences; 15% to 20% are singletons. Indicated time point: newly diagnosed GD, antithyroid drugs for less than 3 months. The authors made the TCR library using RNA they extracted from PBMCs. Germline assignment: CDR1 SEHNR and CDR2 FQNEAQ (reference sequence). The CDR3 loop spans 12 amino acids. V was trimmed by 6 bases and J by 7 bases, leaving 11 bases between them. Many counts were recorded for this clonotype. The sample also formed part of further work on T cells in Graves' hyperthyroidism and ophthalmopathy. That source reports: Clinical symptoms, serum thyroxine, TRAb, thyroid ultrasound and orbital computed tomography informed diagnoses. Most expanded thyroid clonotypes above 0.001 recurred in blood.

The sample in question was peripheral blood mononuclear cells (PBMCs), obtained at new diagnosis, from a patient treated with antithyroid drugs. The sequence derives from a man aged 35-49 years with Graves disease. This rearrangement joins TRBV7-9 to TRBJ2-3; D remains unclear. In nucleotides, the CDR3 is TGTGCCAGCAGTATCGGCTCCAATACGCAGTATTTT. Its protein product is CASSIGSNTQYF.